This is a list of T cell receptor beta chains from one sample in a study of shared clonotypes between healthy human individuals. Repertoires were generated with immunoSEQ multiplex PCR, while TCRdb's copy carries only in-frame clones and drops some. The profile covers about 530,000 clones, with 95% to 97% appearing a single time and 0.06% taken by the ten largest. The sample consisted of naive CD4+ T cells sorted from blood. These receptor sequences come from a woman between 25 and 40 years old in good health. The conserved cysteine and the conserved F or W are not part of the CDR3 here. Fields, in order: D gene, V gene, CDR3 protein. A D gene is named only where the DNA matches it firmly.

d_gene: NA; v_gene: TRBV11-2; CDR3aa: ASSSLGPYEQY
d_gene: TRBD2; v_gene: TRBV7-7; CDR3aa: ASSLDPSGEQY
d_gene: TRBD1; v_gene: TRBV5-1; CDR3aa: ASSSDRGYEQY
d_gene: NA; v_gene: TRBV6-1; CDR3aa: AILRAGANVLT
d_gene: NA; v_gene: TRBV11-3; CDR3aa: ASSLLVGRDYSNQPQH
d_gene: NA; v_gene: TRBV18; CDR3aa: ASSPRGGDNQPQH
d_gene: TRBD1; v_gene: TRBV19; CDR3aa: ASRPGQGNGYGYT
d_gene: NA; v_gene: TRBV6-5; CDR3aa: ASSYPGQETQY
d_gene: NA; v_gene: TRBV28; CDR3aa: ASSLRGIEAF
d_gene: NA; v_gene: TRBV7-2; CDR3aa: ASSWAVTNEKLF
d_gene: TRBD1; v_gene: TRBV4-1; CDR3aa: ASSQGPGQGGETQY
d_gene: NA; v_gene: TRBV5-1; CDR3aa: ASSLGTAGSNQPQH
d_gene: NA; v_gene: TRBV11-2; CDR3aa: ASSLARPGNMNTEAF
d_gene: NA; v_gene: TRBV7-9; CDR3aa: ASSPGQGSTDTQY
d_gene: NA; v_gene: TRBV6-9; CDR3aa: ASSSSETQY
d_gene: NA; v_gene: TRBV7-9; CDR3aa: ASSFKTAWSSYEQY
d_gene: TRBD1; v_gene: TRBV5-1; CDR3aa: ASGQGTEETQY
d_gene: NA; v_gene: TRBV21-1; CDR3aa: ASTKSRRRQREETQY
d_gene: NA; v_gene: TRBV9; CDR3aa: ASSVVAGSTGELF
d_gene: TRBD2; v_gene: TRBV28; CDR3aa: ASSFVSGSKGTYNEQF
d_gene: NA; v_gene: TRBV9; CDR3aa: ASSVGREDYEQY
d_gene: NA; v_gene: TRBV21-1; CDR3aa: ASSRLAGPTGQF
d_gene: NA; v_gene: TRBV7-9; CDR3aa: ASSLVASPGGYT
d_gene: NA; v_gene: TRBV27; CDR3aa: ASSPAHGSFFTDTQY
d_gene: NA; v_gene: TRBV5-5; CDR3aa: ASSLTLFNEKLF
d_gene: TRBD1; v_gene: TRBV5-6; CDR3aa: ASSHSGTVFGYT
d_gene: NA; v_gene: TRBV2; CDR3aa: ASSEEYGGRETQY
d_gene: TRBD1; v_gene: TRBV5-4; CDR3aa: ASRPGTDYNSPLH
d_gene: NA; v_gene: TRBV5-1; CDR3aa: ASSFGTGSTDTQY
d_gene: TRBD2; v_gene: TRBV28; CDR3aa: ASTTSTPGEQY
d_gene: NA; v_gene: TRBV27; CDR3aa: ASSSWQERYEQY
d_gene: NA; v_gene: TRBV2; CDR3aa: ASSEWTGDTQY
d_gene: TRBD2; v_gene: TRBV4-2; CDR3aa: ASSRGTSGRANYEQY
d_gene: TRBD2; v_gene: TRBV15; CDR3aa: ATSRGMTSGVWEQY
d_gene: NA; v_gene: TRBV19; CDR3aa: ASTTRNRDGYT
d_gene: NA; v_gene: TRBV5-1; CDR3aa: ASSLASLPDSPLH
d_gene: NA; v_gene: TRBV7-3; CDR3aa: ASSLSGSTDTQY
d_gene: NA; v_gene: TRBV6-1; CDR3aa: ASSEVGRETQY
d_gene: NA; v_gene: TRBV28; CDR3aa: ASSRRDFLLGETQY
d_gene: NA; v_gene: TRBV5-1; CDR3aa: ASSLSRGGGSAGNTIY
d_gene: TRBD2; v_gene: TRBV11-1; CDR3aa: ASSSGGSGTDTQY
d_gene: TRBD2; v_gene: TRBV19; CDR3aa: ASSWTSGRDTGELF
d_gene: NA; v_gene: TRBV11-2; CDR3aa: ASSLALRSYEQY